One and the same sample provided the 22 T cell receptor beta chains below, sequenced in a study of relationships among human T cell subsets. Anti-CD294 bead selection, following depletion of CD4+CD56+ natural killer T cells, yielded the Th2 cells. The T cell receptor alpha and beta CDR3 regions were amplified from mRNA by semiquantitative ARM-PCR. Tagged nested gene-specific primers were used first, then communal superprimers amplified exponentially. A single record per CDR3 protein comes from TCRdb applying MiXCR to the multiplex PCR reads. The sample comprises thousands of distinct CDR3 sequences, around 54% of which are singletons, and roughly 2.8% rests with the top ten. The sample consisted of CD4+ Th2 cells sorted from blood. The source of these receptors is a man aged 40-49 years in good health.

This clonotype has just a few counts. The CDR3 bases are TGCGCCAGCAGCCAAGGCGGGGCACCCGGCTACACCTTC. It is translated as CASSQGGAPGYTF. The chain has TRBV4-1 and TRBJ1-2; D might be TRBD1 (5 bases). Per the germline V gene, CDR1 is MGHRA and CDR2 is YSYEKL. This CDR3 comprises 13 residues. V was pared by 1 base and J by 8 bases, with 11 bases between.

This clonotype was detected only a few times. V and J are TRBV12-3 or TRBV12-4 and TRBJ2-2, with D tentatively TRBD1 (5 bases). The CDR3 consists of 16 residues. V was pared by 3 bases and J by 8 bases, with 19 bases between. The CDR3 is CASSFPSRVPRGELFF. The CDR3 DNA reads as TGTGCCAGCAGTTTCCCCTCCAGGGTTCCAAGAGGGGAGCTGTTTTTT.

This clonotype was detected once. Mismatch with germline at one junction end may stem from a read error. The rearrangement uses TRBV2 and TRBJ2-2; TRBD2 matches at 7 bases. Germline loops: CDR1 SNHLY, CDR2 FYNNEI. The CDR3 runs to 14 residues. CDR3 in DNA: TGTGCCGGCAGCCGCGGGAGAGGAACCGGGGAGCTGTTTTTT. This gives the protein CAGSRGRGTGELFF.

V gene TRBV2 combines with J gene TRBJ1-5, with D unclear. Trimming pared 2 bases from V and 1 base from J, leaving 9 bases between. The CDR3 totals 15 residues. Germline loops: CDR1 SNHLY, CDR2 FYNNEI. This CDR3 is CASSELNLSNQPQHF. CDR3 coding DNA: TGTGCCAGCAGTGAACTCAACCTAAGCAATCAGCCCCAGCATTTT.

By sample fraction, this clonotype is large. The CDR3 nucleotides read TGTGCCAGCAGTTACTCACCGGTCTATGGCTACACCTTC. Residues: CASSYSPVYGYTF. This chain uses TRBV6-5 with TRBJ1-2; D remains ambiguous. CDR1 MNHEY and CDR2 SVGAGI come from the germline V gene. Trimming cost V 0 bases and J 4 bases, with 6 bases left between them. This CDR3 region has 13 residues.

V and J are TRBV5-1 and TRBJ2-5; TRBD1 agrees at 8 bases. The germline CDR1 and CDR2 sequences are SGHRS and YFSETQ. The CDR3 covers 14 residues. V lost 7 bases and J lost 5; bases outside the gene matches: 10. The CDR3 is CASWSGGEGETQYF. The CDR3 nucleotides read TGCGCCAGCTGGTCAGGGGGCGAGGGGGAGACCCAGTACTTC.

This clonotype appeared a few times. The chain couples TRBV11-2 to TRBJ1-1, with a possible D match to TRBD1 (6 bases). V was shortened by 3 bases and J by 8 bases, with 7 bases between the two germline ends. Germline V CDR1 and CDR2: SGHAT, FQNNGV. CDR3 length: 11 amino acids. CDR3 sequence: CASSLGQEAFF. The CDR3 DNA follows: TGTGCCAGCAGCTTGGGACAAGAAGCTTTCTTT.

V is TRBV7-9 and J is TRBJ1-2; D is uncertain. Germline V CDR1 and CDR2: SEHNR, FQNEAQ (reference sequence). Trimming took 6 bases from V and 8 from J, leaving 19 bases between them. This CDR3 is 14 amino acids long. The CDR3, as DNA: TGTGCCAGCAGTCGACCGGACGGCGGTGCGGGCTACACCTTC. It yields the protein CASSRPDGGAGYTF.

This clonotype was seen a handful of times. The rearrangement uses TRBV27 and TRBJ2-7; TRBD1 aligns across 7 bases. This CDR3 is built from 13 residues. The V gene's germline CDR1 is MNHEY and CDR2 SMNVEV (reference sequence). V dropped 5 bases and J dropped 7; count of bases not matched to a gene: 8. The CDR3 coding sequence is TGTGCCAGCAGTCCTAGGGGGCGCGGGGAGCAGTACTTC. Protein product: CASSPRGRGEQYF.

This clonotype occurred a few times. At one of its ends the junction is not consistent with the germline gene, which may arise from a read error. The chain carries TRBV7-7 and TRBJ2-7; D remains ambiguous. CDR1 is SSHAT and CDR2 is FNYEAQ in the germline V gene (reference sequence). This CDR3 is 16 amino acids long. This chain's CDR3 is CASSLWPVKLSYEQYF. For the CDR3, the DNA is TGTGCTAGCAGCCTATGGCCAGTCAAGCTATCCTACGAGCAGTACTTC. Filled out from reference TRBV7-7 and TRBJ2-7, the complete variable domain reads GAGVSQSPRYKVTKRGQDVTLRCDPISSHATLYWYQQALGQGPEFLTYFNYEAQPDKSGLPSDRFSAERPEGSISTLTIQRTEQRDSAMYRCASSLWPVKLSYEQYFGPGTRLTVT.

For the CDR3, the DNA is TGTGCCAGTAGGTCCGGGGACTCCGCCACCGAGCAGTACTTC. Translated, it gives CASRSGDSATEQYF. The V gene is TRBV19, the J gene TRBJ2-7, with a weak D call TRBD2 (6 bases). Trimming pared 6 bases from V and 6 bases from J, leaving 18 bases between. The germline V gene has CDR1 LNHDA and CDR2 SQIVND (reference sequence). CDR3 length: 14 residues.

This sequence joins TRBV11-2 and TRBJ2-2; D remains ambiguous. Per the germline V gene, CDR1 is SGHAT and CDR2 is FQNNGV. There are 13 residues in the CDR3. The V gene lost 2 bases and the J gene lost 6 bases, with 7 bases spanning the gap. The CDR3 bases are TGTGCCAGCAGCTTATCGGGTTCCGGGGAGCTGTTTTTT. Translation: CASSLSGSGELFF.

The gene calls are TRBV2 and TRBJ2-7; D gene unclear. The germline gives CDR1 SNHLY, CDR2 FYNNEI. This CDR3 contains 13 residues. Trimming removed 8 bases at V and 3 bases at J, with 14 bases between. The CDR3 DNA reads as TGTGCCAGCGACCTCCCCTTCATCTACGAGCAGTACTTC. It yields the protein CASDLPFIYEQYF.

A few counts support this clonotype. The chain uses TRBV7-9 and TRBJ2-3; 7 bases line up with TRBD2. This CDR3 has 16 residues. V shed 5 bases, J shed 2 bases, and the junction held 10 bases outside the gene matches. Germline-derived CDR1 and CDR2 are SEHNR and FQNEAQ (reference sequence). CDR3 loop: CASSAVTGRTTDTQYF. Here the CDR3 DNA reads TGTGCCAGCAGCGCCGTTACCGGGAGGACCACAGATACGCAGTATTTT.

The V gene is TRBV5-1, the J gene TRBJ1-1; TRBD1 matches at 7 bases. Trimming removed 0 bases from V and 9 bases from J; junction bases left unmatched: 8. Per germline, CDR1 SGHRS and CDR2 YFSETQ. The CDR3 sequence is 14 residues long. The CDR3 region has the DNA TGCGCCAGCAGCTTGGGAGGGGGCGGACAACAAGCTTTCTTT. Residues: CASSLGGGGQQAFF.

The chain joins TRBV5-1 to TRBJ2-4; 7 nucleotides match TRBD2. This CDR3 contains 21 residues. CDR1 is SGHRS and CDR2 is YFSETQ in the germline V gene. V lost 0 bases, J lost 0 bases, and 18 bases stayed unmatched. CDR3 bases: TGCGCCAGCAGCTTGGCGGCTCGTGACAGACTAGCTCTATTAGCCAAAAACATTCAGTACTTC. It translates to CASSLAARDRLALLAKNIQYF.

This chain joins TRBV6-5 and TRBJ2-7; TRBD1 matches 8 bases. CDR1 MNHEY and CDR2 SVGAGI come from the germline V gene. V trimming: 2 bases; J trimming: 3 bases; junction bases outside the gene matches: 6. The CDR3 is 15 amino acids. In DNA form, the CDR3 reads TGTGCCAGCAGTTACAGGGGGACAGGCCTCTACGAGCAGTACTTC. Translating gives CASSYRGTGLYEQYF.

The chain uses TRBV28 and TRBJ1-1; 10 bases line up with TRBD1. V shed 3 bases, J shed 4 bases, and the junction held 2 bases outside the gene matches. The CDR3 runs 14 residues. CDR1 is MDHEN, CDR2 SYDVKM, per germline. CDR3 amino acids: CASSLGTGVTEAFF. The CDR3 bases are TGTGCCAGCAGTTTGGGGACAGGGGTCACTGAAGCTTTCTTT.

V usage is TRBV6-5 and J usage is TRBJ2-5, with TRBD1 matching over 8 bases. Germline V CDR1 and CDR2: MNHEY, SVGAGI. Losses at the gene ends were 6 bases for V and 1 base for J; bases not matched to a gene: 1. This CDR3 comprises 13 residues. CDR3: CASRDRVQETQYF. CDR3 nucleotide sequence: TGTGCCAGCAGGGACAGGGTCCAAGAGACCCAGTACTTC.

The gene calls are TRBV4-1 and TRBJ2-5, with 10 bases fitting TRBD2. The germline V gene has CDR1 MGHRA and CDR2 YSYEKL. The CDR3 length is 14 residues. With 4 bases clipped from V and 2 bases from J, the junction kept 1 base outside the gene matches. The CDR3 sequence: CASSPGLAQETQYF. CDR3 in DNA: TGCGCCAGCAGCCCGGGACTAGCGCAAGAGACCCAGTACTTC.

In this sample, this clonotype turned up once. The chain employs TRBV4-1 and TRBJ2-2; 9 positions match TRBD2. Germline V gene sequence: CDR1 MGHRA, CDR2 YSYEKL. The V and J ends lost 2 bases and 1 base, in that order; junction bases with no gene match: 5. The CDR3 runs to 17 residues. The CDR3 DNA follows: TGCGCCAGCAGCCAATTGCTAGCGGGGCGGAACACCGGGGAGCTGTTTTTT. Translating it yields CASSQLLAGRNTGELFF.

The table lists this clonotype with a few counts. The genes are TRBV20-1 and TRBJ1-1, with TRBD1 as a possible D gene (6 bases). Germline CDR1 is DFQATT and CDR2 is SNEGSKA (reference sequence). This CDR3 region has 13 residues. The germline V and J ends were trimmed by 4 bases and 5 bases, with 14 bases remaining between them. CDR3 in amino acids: CSAKGQPRTEAFF. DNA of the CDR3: TGCAGTGCTAAGGGACAACCGAGGACTGAAGCTTTCTTT.